This TCR beta chain was obtained from a study of T cell responses to AZD1222 COVID-19 vaccine. Whole-study results and caveats: The donor group comprised mostly white British people and more females; the analysis possibly underestimated clonal diversity. Of spike-specific TCRs, nearly half reportedly target regions left unmutated in variants.

The CDR3 is made up of 11 amino acids. Germline V lookup: CDR1 DFQATT, CDR2 SNEGSKA (reference sequence). As to this clone: Its antigen remains unknown.

Clones were read by immunoSEQ multiplex PCR, and TCRdb kept only the in-frame ones, dropping some. The sample shows about 120,000 clones, approximately 85% of them seen only once. Sample: peripheral blood, taken on day 0 of AZD1222 vaccination. This receptor was taken from an adult in good health. The chain has TRBV20-1 and TRBJ2-5; D is uncertain. CDR3 nucleotides: TGCACCGCGCGGCACCAAGAGACCCAGTACTTC. Translated, it gives CTARHQETQYF.